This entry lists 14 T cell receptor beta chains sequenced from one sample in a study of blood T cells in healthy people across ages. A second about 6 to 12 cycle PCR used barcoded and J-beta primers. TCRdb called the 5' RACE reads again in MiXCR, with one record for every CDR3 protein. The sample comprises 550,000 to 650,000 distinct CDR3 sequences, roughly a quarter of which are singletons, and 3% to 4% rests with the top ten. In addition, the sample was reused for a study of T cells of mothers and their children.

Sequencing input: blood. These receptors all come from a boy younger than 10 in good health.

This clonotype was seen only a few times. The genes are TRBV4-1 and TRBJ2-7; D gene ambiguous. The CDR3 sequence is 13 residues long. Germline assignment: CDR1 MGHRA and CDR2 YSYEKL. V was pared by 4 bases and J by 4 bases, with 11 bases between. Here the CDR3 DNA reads TGCGCCAGCAGCCCCGGATACGGTTACGAGCAGTACTTC. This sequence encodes CASSPGYGYEQYF.

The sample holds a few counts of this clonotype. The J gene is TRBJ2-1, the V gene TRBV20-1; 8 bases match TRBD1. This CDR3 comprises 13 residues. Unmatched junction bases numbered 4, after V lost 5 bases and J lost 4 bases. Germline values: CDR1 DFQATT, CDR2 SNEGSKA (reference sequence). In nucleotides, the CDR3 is TGCAGTGCTGGGACAGGCCCATACAATGAGCAGTTCTTC. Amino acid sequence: CSAGTGPYNEQFF.

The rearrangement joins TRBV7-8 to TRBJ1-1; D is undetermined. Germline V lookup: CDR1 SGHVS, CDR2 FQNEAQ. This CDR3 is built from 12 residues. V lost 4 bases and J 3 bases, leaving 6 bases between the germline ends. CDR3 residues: CASSSPDTEAFF. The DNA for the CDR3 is TGTGCCAGCAGCTCGCCGGACACTGAAGCTTTCTTT.

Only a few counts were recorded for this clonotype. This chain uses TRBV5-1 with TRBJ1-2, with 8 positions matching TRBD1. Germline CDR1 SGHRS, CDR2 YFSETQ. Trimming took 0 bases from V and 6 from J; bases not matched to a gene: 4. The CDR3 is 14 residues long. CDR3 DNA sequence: TGCGCCAGCAGCTTGGCCGGGACAGGCGATGGCTACACCTTC. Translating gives CASSLAGTGDGYTF.

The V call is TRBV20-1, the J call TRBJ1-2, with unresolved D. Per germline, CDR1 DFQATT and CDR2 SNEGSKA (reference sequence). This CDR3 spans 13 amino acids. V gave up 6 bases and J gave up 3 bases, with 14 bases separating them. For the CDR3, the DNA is TGCAGTGCGTCGGACTTGGATGACTATGGCTACACCTTC. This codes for CSASDLDDYGYTF.

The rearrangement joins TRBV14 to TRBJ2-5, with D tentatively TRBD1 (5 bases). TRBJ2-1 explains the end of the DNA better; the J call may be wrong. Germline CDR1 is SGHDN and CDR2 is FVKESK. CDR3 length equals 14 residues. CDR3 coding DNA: TGTGCCAGCAGCCACACAAAAGGGGCAAATGAGCAGTTCTTC. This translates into CASSHTKGANEQFF.

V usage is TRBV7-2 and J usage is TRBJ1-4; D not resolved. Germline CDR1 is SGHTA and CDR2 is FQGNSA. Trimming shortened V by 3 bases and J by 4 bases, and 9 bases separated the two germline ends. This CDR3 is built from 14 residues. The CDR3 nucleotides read TGTGCCAGCAGCTTTAATCACCGTAATGAAAAACTGTTTTTT. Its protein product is CASSFNHRNEKLFF.

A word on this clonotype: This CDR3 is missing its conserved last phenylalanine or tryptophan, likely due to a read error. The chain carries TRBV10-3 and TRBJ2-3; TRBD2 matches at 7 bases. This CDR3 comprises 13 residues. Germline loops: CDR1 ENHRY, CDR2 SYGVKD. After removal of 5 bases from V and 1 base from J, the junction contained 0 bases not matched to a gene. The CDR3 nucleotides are TGTGCCATCAGTACTAGCGGCACAGATACGCAGTATCTT. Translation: CAISTSGTDTQYL.

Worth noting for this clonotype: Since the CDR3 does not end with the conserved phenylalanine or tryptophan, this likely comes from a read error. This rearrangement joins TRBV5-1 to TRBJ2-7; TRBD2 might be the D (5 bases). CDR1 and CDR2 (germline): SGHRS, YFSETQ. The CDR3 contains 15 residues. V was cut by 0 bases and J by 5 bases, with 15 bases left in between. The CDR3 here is CASSLVRGDLDEQYS. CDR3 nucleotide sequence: TGCGCCAGCAGCTTGGTACGGGGTGACTTGGACGAGCAGTACTCC.

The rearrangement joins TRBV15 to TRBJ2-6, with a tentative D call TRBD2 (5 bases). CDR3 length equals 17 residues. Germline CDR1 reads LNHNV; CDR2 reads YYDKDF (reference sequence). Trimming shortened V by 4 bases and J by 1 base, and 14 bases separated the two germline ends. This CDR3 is CATSTGDPPSGANVLTF. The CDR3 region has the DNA TGTGCCACCAGCACCGGGGATCCTCCGTCTGGGGCCAACGTCCTGACTTTC. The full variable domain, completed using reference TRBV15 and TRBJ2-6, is DAMVIQNPRYQVTQFGKPVTLSCSQTLNHNVMYWYQQKSSQAPKLLFHYYDKDFNNEADTPDNFQSRRPNTSFCFLDIRSPGLGDTAMYLCATSTGDPPSGANVLTFGAGSRLTVL.

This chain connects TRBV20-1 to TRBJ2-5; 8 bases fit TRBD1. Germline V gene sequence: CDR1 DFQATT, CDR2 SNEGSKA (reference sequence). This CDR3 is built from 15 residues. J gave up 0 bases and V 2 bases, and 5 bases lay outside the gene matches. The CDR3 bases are TGCAGTGCTAGATACCAGGGGGCGTACCAAGAGACCCAGTACTTC. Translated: CSARYQGAYQETQYF.

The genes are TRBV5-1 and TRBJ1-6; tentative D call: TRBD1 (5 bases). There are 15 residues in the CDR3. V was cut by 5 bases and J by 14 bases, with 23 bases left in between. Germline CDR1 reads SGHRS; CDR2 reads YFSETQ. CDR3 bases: TGCGCCAGCAGTTGGGGCACCCCCCTGCTATCAGCCCTCCACTTT. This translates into CASSWGTPLLSALHF.

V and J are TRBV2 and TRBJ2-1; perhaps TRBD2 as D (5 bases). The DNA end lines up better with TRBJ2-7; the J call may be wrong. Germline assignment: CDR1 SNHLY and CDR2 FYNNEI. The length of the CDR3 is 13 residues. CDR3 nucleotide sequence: TGTGCCAGCAGTGCCCTCCCCGGGAACGAGCAGTACTTC. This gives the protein CASSALPGNEQYF.

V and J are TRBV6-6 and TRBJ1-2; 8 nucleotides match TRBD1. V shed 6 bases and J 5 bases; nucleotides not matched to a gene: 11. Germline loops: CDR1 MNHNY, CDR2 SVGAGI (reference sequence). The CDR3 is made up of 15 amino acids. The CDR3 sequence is CASRPRTGTGYGYTF. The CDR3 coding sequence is TGTGCCAGCAGACCCCGGACAGGGACGGGATATGGCTACACCTTC.